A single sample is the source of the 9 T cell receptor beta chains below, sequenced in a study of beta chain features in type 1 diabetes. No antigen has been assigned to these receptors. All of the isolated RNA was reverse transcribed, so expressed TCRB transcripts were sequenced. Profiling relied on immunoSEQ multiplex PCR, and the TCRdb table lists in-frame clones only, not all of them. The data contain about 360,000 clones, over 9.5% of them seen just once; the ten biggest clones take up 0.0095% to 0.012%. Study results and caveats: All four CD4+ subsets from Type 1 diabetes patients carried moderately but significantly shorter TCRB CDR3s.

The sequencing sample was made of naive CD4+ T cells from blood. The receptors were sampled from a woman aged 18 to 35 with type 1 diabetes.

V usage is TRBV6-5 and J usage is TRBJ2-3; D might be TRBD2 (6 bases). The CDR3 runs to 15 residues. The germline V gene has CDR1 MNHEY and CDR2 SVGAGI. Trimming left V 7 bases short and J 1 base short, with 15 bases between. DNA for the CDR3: TGTGCCAGCAAAAAAACCCGACTAGGCACAGATACGCAGTATTTT. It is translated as CASKKTRLGTDTQYF.

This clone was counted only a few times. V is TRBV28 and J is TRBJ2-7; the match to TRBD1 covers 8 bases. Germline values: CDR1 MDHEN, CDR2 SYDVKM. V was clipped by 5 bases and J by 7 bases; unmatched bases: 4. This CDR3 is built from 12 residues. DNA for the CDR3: TGTGCCAGCAGTAAAGACAGGGGTGAGCAGTACTTC. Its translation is CASSKDRGEQYF.

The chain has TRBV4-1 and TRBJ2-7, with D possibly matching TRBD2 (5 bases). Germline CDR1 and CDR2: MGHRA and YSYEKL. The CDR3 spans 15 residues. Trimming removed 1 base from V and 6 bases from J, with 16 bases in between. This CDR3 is CASSQGSGVGGEQYF. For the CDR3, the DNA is TGCGCCAGCAGCCAAGGATCCGGGGTTGGAGGCGAGCAGTACTTC.

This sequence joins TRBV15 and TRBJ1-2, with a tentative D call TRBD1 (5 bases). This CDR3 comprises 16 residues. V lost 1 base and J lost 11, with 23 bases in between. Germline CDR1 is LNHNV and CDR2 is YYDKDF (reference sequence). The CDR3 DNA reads TGTGCCACCAGCAGAGCCGGGACTGATACATCCCTAGGGTACACCTTC. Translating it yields CATSRAGTDTSLGYTF.

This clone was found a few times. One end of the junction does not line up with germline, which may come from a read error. The CDR3 nucleotides read TGCAGTGCTGGTGCGGACAGATCTTTT. Translation gives CSAGADRSF. The chain employs TRBV20-1 and TRBJ1-6; a weak D match, TRBD1 (6 bases). This CDR3 has 9 residues. Germline V gene data show CDR1 as DFQATT and CDR2 as SNEGSKA (reference sequence).

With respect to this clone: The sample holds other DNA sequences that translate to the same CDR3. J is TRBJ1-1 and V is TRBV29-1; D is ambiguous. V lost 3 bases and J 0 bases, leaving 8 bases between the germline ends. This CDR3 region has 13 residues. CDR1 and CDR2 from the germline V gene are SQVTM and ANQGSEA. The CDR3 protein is CSVEGRLNTEAFF. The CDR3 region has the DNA TGCAGCGTTGAGGGCAGGCTGAACACTGAAGCTTTCTTT.

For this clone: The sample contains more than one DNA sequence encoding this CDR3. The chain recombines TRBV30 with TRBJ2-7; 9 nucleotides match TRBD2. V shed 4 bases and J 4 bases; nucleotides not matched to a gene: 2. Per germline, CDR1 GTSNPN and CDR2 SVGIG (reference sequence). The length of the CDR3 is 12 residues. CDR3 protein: CAWTSGTYEQYF. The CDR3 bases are TGTGCCTGGACTAGCGGGACATACGAGCAGTACTTC.

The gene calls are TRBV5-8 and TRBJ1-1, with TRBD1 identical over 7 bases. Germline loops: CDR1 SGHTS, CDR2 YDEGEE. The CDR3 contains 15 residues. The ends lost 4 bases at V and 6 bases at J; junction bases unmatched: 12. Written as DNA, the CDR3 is TGTGCCAGCAGCCTAATTGACAGGGAGTATGCTGAAGCTTTCTTT. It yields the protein CASSLIDREYAEAFF.

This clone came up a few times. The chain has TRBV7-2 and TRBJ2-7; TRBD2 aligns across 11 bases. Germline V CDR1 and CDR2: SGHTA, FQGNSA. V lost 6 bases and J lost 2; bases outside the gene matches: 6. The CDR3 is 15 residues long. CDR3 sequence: CASRPGTSGAYEQYF. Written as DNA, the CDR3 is TGTGCCAGCAGACCTGGGACTAGCGGAGCCTACGAGCAGTACTTC. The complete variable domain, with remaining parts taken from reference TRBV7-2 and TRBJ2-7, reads GAGVSQSPSNKVTEKGKDVELRCDPISGHTALYWYRQSLGQGLEFLIYFQGNSAPDKSGLPSDRFSAERTGGSVSTLTIQRTQQEDSAVYLCASRPGTSGAYEQYFGPGTRLTVT.